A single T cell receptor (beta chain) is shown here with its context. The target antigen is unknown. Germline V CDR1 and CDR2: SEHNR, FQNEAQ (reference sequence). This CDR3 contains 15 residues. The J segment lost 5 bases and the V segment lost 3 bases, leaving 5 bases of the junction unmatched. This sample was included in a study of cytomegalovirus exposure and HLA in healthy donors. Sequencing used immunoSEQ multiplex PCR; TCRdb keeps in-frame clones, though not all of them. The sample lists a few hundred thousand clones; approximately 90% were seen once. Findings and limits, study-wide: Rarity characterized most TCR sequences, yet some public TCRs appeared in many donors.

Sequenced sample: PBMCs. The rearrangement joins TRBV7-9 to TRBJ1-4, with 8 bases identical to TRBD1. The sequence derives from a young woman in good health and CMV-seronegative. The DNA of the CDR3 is TGTGCCAGCAGCTTTTTTACAGGGGGGAATGAAAAACTGTTTTTT. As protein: CASSFFTGGNEKLFF.